A selection of T cell receptor beta chains follows, all from one sample in a study of blood T cell repertoires in COVID-19. The data were produced by immunoSEQ multiplex PCR, yet TCRdb's version contains in-frame clones alone and is incomplete. The sample lists around 76,000 clones, about 89% occurring once. The sequenced sample was peripheral blood. Receptors originate from a man aged 55 to 69 with acute or convalescent COVID-19. Each CDR3 is given with its conserved first and last residue. D genes are given only for firm matches. Size is stated for part of the rows, as once, few or many counts, or as a class when the clone is expanded.

v_call: TRBV5-1; clone_size: NA; d_call: TRBD2; j_call: TRBJ2-3; cdr3_aa: CASSASGGASTDTQYF; cdr3_nt: TGCGCCAGCAGTGCTAGCGGGGGGGCTAGCACAGATACGCAGTATTTT
v_call: TRBV12-3/TRBV12-4; clone_size: NA; d_call: TRBD1; j_call: TRBJ1-1; cdr3_aa: CASSLGQGLGAFF; cdr3_nt: TGTGCCAGCAGCCTGGGACAGGGGTTGGGCGCTTTCTTT
v_call: TRBV4-1; clone_size: NA; d_call: NA; j_call: TRBJ2-2; cdr3_aa: CASSQAGREYTGELFF; cdr3_nt: TGCGCCAGCAGCCAAGCGGGCAGGGAATACACCGGGGAGCTGTTTTTT
v_call: TRBV6-1; clone_size: NA; d_call: NA; j_call: TRBJ2-3; cdr3_aa: CASSSGDRKDTQYF; cdr3_nt: TGTGCCAGCAGTTCGGGGGACCGTAAAGATACGCAGTATTTT
v_call: TRBV6-5; clone_size: NA; d_call: NA; j_call: TRBJ1-2; cdr3_aa: CASSYSRGPNYGYTF; cdr3_nt: TGTGCCAGCAGTTACTCAAGGGGCCCCAACTATGGCTACACCTTC
v_call: TRBV6-5; clone_size: NA; d_call: TRBD1; j_call: TRBJ2-7; cdr3_aa: CASSRTGIYEQYF; cdr3_nt: TGTGCCAGCAGTCGGACAGGGATCTACGAGCAGTACTTC
v_call: TRBV5-1; clone_size: NA; d_call: TRBD1; j_call: TRBJ1-2; cdr3_aa: CASSLGQGANGYTF; cdr3_nt: TGCGCCAGCAGCTTGGGACAGGGGGCGAATGGCTACACCTTC
v_call: TRBV9; clone_size: NA; d_call: NA; j_call: TRBJ2-5; cdr3_aa: CASSVDGQKETQYF; cdr3_nt: TGTGCCAGCAGCGTAGACGGACAGAAAGAGACCCAGTACTTC
v_call: TRBV18; clone_size: NA; d_call: NA; j_call: TRBJ1-1; cdr3_aa: CASSPQRGLGSTEAFF; cdr3_nt: TGTGCCAGCTCACCACAAAGGGGCCTTGGTTCCACTGAAGCTTTCTTT
v_call: TRBV6-5; clone_size: NA; d_call: TRBD1; j_call: TRBJ2-7; cdr3_aa: CASRPGQFREQYF; cdr3_nt: TGTGCCAGCAGACCGGGACAGTTTAGAGAGCAGTACTTC
v_call: TRBV30; clone_size: NA; d_call: NA; j_call: TRBJ1-1; cdr3_aa: CAWSVRVTNRDEAFF; cdr3_nt: TGTGCCTGGAGTGTTAGGGTGACTAACAGGGATGAAGCTTTCTTT
v_call: TRBV10-3; clone_size: few; d_call: NA; j_call: TRBJ2-7; cdr3_aa: CAIRQLDSYEQYF; cdr3_nt: TGTGCCATCAGACAACTGGACAGCTACGAGCAGTACTTC
v_call: TRBV30; clone_size: NA; d_call: NA; j_call: TRBJ2-2; cdr3_aa: CAWSVGGSDTGELFF; cdr3_nt: TGTGCCTGGAGTGTTGGAGGGTCGGACACCGGGGAGCTGTTTTTT
v_call: TRBV4-1; clone_size: NA; d_call: NA; j_call: TRBJ2-1; cdr3_aa: CASSQEWGVPYNEQFF; cdr3_nt: TGCGCCAGCAGCCAAGAATGGGGGGTCCCCTACAATGAGCAGTTCTTC
v_call: TRBV19; clone_size: NA; d_call: TRBD2; j_call: TRBJ2-7; cdr3_aa: CATSGTSIAMEQYF; cdr3_nt: TGTGCCACCTCCGGGACTAGCATAGCTATGGAGCAGTACTTC
v_call: TRBV4-1; clone_size: NA; d_call: NA; j_call: TRBJ1-3; cdr3_aa: CASSQDRRGASGNTIYF; cdr3_nt: TGCGCCAGCAGCCAAGATCGTCGCGGAGCGTCTGGAAACACCATATATTTT
v_call: TRBV5-6; clone_size: NA; d_call: NA; j_call: TRBJ1-2; cdr3_aa: CASSLLGGAGNYGYTF; cdr3_nt: TGTGCCAGCAGCTTGTTGGGAGGGGCAGGAAACTATGGCTACACCTTC
v_call: TRBV3-1/TRBV3-2; clone_size: NA; d_call: TRBD1; j_call: TRBJ2-7; cdr3_aa: CASSQTGAREQYF; cdr3_nt: TGTGCCAGCAGCCAAACAGGGGCGAGGGAGCAGTACTTC
v_call: TRBV18; clone_size: NA; d_call: TRBD1; j_call: TRBJ1-1; cdr3_aa: CASSPRTGVTEAFF; cdr3_nt: TGTGCCAGCTCACCACGGACAGGGGTAACCGAAGCTTTCTTT
v_call: TRBV9; clone_size: NA; d_call: TRBD2; j_call: TRBJ2-2; cdr3_aa: CASSVRAGGNTGELFF; cdr3_nt: TGTGCCAGCAGCGTACGAGCGGGAGGGAACACCGGGGAGCTGTTTTTT
v_call: TRBV7-2; clone_size: NA; d_call: NA; j_call: TRBJ2-7; cdr3_aa: CASSFSGVTYEQYF; cdr3_nt: TGTGCCAGCAGCTTTTCAGGGGTCACCTACGAGCAGTACTTC
v_call: TRBV5-4; clone_size: NA; d_call: TRBD1; j_call: TRBJ1-6; cdr3_aa: CASSLQTGDSPLHF; cdr3_nt: TGTGCCAGCAGCCTACAGACAGGGGATTCACCCCTCCACTTT
v_call: TRBV15; clone_size: NA; d_call: NA; j_call: TRBJ1-1; cdr3_aa: CATSPGAGFEAFF; cdr3_nt: TGTGCCACCAGCCCAGGTGCCGGCTTTGAAGCTTTCTTT
v_call: TRBV5-1; clone_size: NA; d_call: TRBD1; j_call: TRBJ1-2; cdr3_aa: CASSPGQGSSYGYTF; cdr3_nt: TGCGCCAGCAGCCCCGGACAGGGTTCATCCTATGGCTACACCTTC
v_call: TRBV6-5; clone_size: once; d_call: TRBD2; j_call: TRBJ2-5; cdr3_aa: CASRPSGGQETQYF; cdr3_nt: TGTGCCAGCAGGCCTAGCGGGGGCCAAGAGACCCAGTACTTC
v_call: TRBV5-1; clone_size: NA; d_call: TRBD2; j_call: TRBJ2-3; cdr3_aa: CASSFAGGSTDTQYF; cdr3_nt: TGCGCCAGCAGCTTTGCGGGGGGGAGCACAGATACGCAGTATTTT
v_call: TRBV2; clone_size: NA; d_call: NA; j_call: TRBJ2-5; cdr3_aa: CASSEPLVGETQYF; cdr3_nt: TGTGCCAGCAGCGAACCCCTAGTCGGTGAGACCCAGTACTTC
v_call: TRBV5-1; clone_size: NA; d_call: TRBD2; j_call: TRBJ2-7; cdr3_aa: CASRPLAGQSYEQYF; cdr3_nt: TGCGCCAGCAGACCTCTAGCGGGGCAATCCTACGAGCAGTACTTC
v_call: TRBV5-1; clone_size: once; d_call: NA; j_call: TRBJ2-3; cdr3_aa: CASSAGRDYTDTQYF; cdr3_nt: TGCGCCAGCAGCGCCGGCCGGGATTACACAGATACGCAGTATTTT
v_call: TRBV2; clone_size: NA; d_call: TRBD1; j_call: TRBJ1-6; cdr3_aa: CASSERSDRVSPLHF; cdr3_nt: TGTGCCAGCAGTGAAAGGTCGGACAGGGTTTCACCCCTCCACTTT
v_call: TRBV23-1; clone_size: NA; d_call: NA; j_call: TRBJ2-7; cdr3_aa: CASSQSKRVTYEQYF; cdr3_nt: TGCGCCAGCAGTCAATCGAAGAGGGTTACCTACGAGCAGTACTTC
v_call: TRBV2; clone_size: NA; d_call: TRBD1; j_call: TRBJ2-5; cdr3_aa: CASREKDRFPETQYF; cdr3_nt: TGTGCCAGCAGGGAAAAGGACAGGTTTCCAGAGACCCAGTACTTC
v_call: TRBV5-1; clone_size: NA; d_call: NA; j_call: TRBJ2-3; cdr3_aa: CASSLEASGPTDTQYF; cdr3_nt: TGCGCCAGCAGCTTGGAGGCTAGTGGTCCCACAGATACGCAGTATTTT
v_call: TRBV27; clone_size: NA; d_call: NA; j_call: TRBJ1-2; cdr3_aa: CASTPGGQRYGYTF; cdr3_nt: TGTGCCAGCACCCCAGGAGGACAGAGGTATGGCTACACCTTC
v_call: TRBV11-3; clone_size: NA; d_call: NA; j_call: TRBJ1-6; cdr3_aa: CASSPGVVRGGNSPLHF; cdr3_nt: TGTGCCAGCAGCCCGGGGGTCGTTCGCGGTGGGAATTCACCCCTCCACTTT
v_call: TRBV5-6; clone_size: NA; d_call: TRBD1; j_call: TRBJ2-1; cdr3_aa: CASSSQLPGQDYNEQFF; cdr3_nt: TGTGCCAGCAGCTCCCAATTACCGGGACAGGACTACAATGAGCAGTTCTTC
v_call: TRBV5-1; clone_size: NA; d_call: NA; j_call: TRBJ2-7; cdr3_aa: CASSARSGHSYEQYF; cdr3_nt: TGCGCCAGCAGCGCCCGGAGCGGGCACTCCTACGAGCAGTACTTC
v_call: TRBV9; clone_size: NA; d_call: NA; j_call: TRBJ1-2; cdr3_aa: CASSPQGLYGYTF; cdr3_nt: TGTGCCAGCAGCCCGCAGGGGTTATATGGCTACACCTTC
v_call: TRBV19; clone_size: once; d_call: TRBD2; j_call: TRBJ2-3; cdr3_aa: CASRGLAGVTDTQYF; cdr3_nt: TGTGCCAGTAGGGGACTAGCGGGAGTGACAGATACGCAGTATTTT
v_call: TRBV5-1; clone_size: NA; d_call: TRBD1; j_call: TRBJ2-2; cdr3_aa: CASSLDRGYTGELFF; cdr3_nt: TGCGCCAGCAGCTTGGACAGGGGGTACACCGGGGAGCTGTTTTTT
v_call: TRBV5-5; clone_size: NA; d_call: TRBD2; j_call: TRBJ2-7; cdr3_aa: CASSAISGFAFDEQYF; cdr3_nt: TGTGCCAGCAGCGCTATTAGCGGGTTCGCCTTCGACGAGCAGTACTTC
v_call: TRBV4-1; clone_size: NA; d_call: NA; j_call: TRBJ1-1; cdr3_aa: CASSQEQGRYTEAFF; cdr3_nt: TGCGCCAGCAGCCAAGAGCAGGGGCGGTATACTGAAGCTTTCTTT
v_call: TRBV7-9; clone_size: NA; d_call: TRBD2; j_call: TRBJ2-1; cdr3_aa: CASSLSGRYNEQFF; cdr3_nt: TGTGCCAGCAGCCTTAGCGGGAGATACAATGAGCAGTTCTTC
v_call: TRBV7-2; clone_size: NA; d_call: NA; j_call: TRBJ2-5; cdr3_aa: CASSLGLGGTRETQYF; cdr3_nt: TGTGCCAGCAGCTTAGGTTTGGGCGGGACCCGAGAGACCCAGTACTTC